Listed here are 25 T cell receptor beta chains from one sample, sequenced in a study of blood T cell repertoires in COVID-19. Clones were read by immunoSEQ multiplex PCR, and TCRdb kept only the in-frame ones, dropping some. The profile shows about 360,000 clones, around 83% of them singletons. The sample consisted of peripheral blood. The source is a man aged 25 to 40 with active or convalescent COVID-19.

The chain recombines TRBV10-3 with TRBJ2-2, with 10 bases aligning to TRBD1. The junction had 1 base not matched to a gene; V was cut back by 9 bases and J by 0 bases. This CDR3 region has 14 residues. Germline V CDR1 and CDR2: ENHRY, SYGVKD. The CDR3 sequence: CAIGTGANTGELFF. The DNA for the CDR3 is TGTGCCATTGGGACAGGGGCGAACACCGGGGAGCTGTTTTTT.

The CDR3 reads CASSHRSAGGETQYF. The CDR3, as DNA: TGTGCCAGCAGTCATAGGTCAGCGGGGGGGGAGACCCAGTACTTC. The chain joins TRBV3-1 (or the pseudogene TRBV3-2) to TRBJ2-5; 10 bases are shared with TRBD2. V dropped 6 bases and J dropped 5; count of bases not matched to a gene: 9. This CDR3 spans 15 amino acids. Germline V CDR1 and CDR2: LGHDT, YNNKEL (reference sequence).

J is TRBJ2-2 and V is TRBV19, with D possibly being TRBD2 (5 bases). Trimming pared 6 bases from V and 2 bases from J, leaving 10 bases between. The CDR3 extends over 14 amino acids. CDR1 is LNHDA, CDR2 SQIVND, per germline (reference sequence). The CDR3 loop is CASRRAGNTGELFF. In DNA, the CDR3 is TGTGCCAGTAGGAGGGCGGGTAACACCGGGGAGCTGTTTTTT.

V usage is TRBV7-2 and J usage is TRBJ1-2; 8 nucleotides align to TRBD1. The CDR3 extends over 13 amino acids. CDR1 and CDR2 (germline): SGHTA, FQGNSA. V lost 3 bases, J lost 7 bases, and 4 bases stayed unmatched. This CDR3 reads CASSFDRGTGYTF. The CDR3 DNA sequence: TGTGCCAGCAGCTTCGACAGGGGCACTGGCTACACCTTC.

This clone turned up a few times. The CDR3 DNA is TGTGCCAGCAGCTGGACAGGGGGCGACTATGGCTACACCTTC. Its protein product is CASSWTGGDYGYTF. The genes are TRBV2 and TRBJ1-2; 11 bases map to TRBD1. CDR1 is SNHLY, CDR2 FYNNEI, per germline. V dropped 6 bases and J dropped 3; count of bases not matched to a gene: 3. CDR3 length equals 14 residues. Supplemented by reference TRBV2 and TRBJ1-2, the full variable domain reads EPEVTQTPSHQVTQMGQEVILRCVPISNHLYFYWYRQILGQKVEFLVSFYNNEISEKSEIFDDQFSVERPDGSNFTLKIRSTKLEDSAMYFCASSWTGGDYGYTFGSGTRLTVV.

V and J are TRBV7-9 and TRBJ1-2; no clear D. Germline loops: CDR1 SEHNR, CDR2 FQNEAQ (reference sequence). The CDR3 totals 16 residues. The V end lost 5 bases, the J end lost 2 bases, and 18 bases lay between the germline ends. The CDR3 here is CASSPTGGIGNYGYTF. CDR3 DNA sequence: TGTGCCAGCAGCCCGACCGGAGGAATTGGGAACTATGGCTACACCTTC.

This chain connects TRBV11-3 to TRBJ1-4; D remains unclear. V was shortened by 5 bases and J by 2 bases, with 9 bases between the two germline ends. This CDR3 contains 14 residues. Per the germline V gene, CDR1 is SGHNT and CDR2 is YENEEA. As DNA, the CDR3 is TGTGCCAGCAGCCGCGGGAACACTAATGAAAAACTGTTTTTT. This gives the protein CASSRGNTNEKLFF.

The chain combines TRBV7-9 with TRBJ2-5; TRBD2 matches at 14 bases. The germline V gene encodes CDR1 SEHNR and CDR2 FQNEAQ (reference sequence). The V segment lost 5 bases and the J segment 5 bases; nucleotides outside the gene matches: 7. CDR3 size: 16 residues. CDR3 loop: CASSRQGLAGEETQYF. The CDR3 region has the DNA TGTGCCAGCAGCCGCCAGGGACTAGCGGGAGAGGAGACCCAGTACTTC.

This clone was found a few times. The chain combines TRBV15 with TRBJ2-2; TRBD1 matches 7 bases. Germline CDR1 LNHNV, CDR2 YYDKDF (reference sequence). The CDR3 extends over 14 amino acids. J lost 7 bases, V lost 7 bases, and 9 bases had no gene match. In DNA, the CDR3 is TGTGCCACCACAAATGACAGGGCTGGCGGGGAGCTGTTTTTT. Amino acids: CATTNDRAGGELFF.

The chain combines TRBV10-3 with TRBJ1-5; possible D gene TRBD1, 5 bases. The CDR3 has 14 amino acids. Per germline, CDR1 ENHRY and CDR2 SYGVKD. Trimming left V 3 bases short and J 4 bases short, with 10 bases between. The CDR3 loop is CAISDQGGNQPQHF. The CDR3 DNA sequence: TGTGCCATCAGTGATCAGGGAGGGAATCAGCCCCAGCATTTT.

This clone was seen more than once but under ten times. The CDR3 reads CASSGDSNEKLFF. CDR3 DNA: TGTGCCAGCAGTGGTGACAGTAATGAAAAACTGTTTTTT. V and J are TRBV2 and TRBJ1-4, with a tentative D call TRBD1 (5 bases). The CDR3 consists of 13 residues. Per germline, CDR1 SNHLY and CDR2 FYNNEI. V was clipped by 4 bases and J by 4 bases, with 7 bases between them.

The chain combines TRBV15 with TRBJ1-4; 7 bases align to TRBD1. V trimming: 3 bases; J trimming: 8 bases; junction bases outside the gene matches: 3. CDR3 size: 13 residues. Germline lookup yields CDR1 LNHNV and CDR2 YYDKDF (reference sequence). The CDR3 protein is CATSRPGGEKLFF. As DNA, the CDR3 is TGTGCCACCAGCAGGCCAGGGGGAGAAAAACTGTTTTTT. The full variable domain, completed using reference TRBV15 and TRBJ1-4, is DAMVIQNPRYQVTQFGKPVTLSCSQTLNHNVMYWYQQKSSQAPKLLFHYYDKDFNNEADTPDNFQSRRPNTSFCFLDIRSPGLGDTAMYLCATSRPGGEKLFFGSGTQLSVL.

The sample holds one count of this clone. The chain employs TRBV19 and TRBJ2-2; 8 positions agree with TRBD2. The germline V gene encodes CDR1 LNHDA and CDR2 SQIVND (reference sequence). The CDR3 contains 14 residues. V lost 9 bases to trimming and J lost 3 bases; unmatched junction nucleotides: 6. CDR3 in DNA: TGTGCCAGCCGGACTAGCTTAGACACCGGGGAGCTGTTTTTT. Protein sequence: CASRTSLDTGELFF.

V is TRBV19 and J is TRBJ2-5, with TRBD1 matching 9 bases. Germline V gives CDR1 LNHDA, CDR2 SQIVND (reference sequence). With 3 bases clipped from V and 10 bases from J, the junction kept 12 bases outside the gene matches. The length of the CDR3 is 15 residues. The CDR3 DNA follows: TGTGCCAGTAGTATCGGACAGGGGTTTGAGGGGGGCCAGTACTTC. Protein: CASSIGQGFEGGQYF.

The chain carries TRBV28 and TRBJ1-2; D is perhaps TRBD1 (5 bases). Germline values: CDR1 MDHEN, CDR2 SYDVKM. V was clipped by 5 bases and J by 5 bases, with 18 bases between them. CDR3 length: 15 residues. The CDR3 spells CASSPTGGTEYGYTF. CDR3 DNA: TGTGCCAGCAGTCCCACGGGGGGAACGGAGTATGGCTACACCTTC.

The chain employs TRBV7-9 and TRBJ1-1; TRBD1 matches at 7 bases. In germline, CDR1 is SEHNR, CDR2 FQNEAQ (reference sequence). The CDR3 contains 14 residues. The J segment lost 1 base and the V segment lost 3 bases, leaving 2 bases of the junction unmatched. CDR3 nucleotides: TGTGCCAGCAGCTTCGAGGGGGCGAACACTGAAGCTTTCTTT. This sequence encodes CASSFEGANTEAFF.

This chain uses TRBV7-6 with TRBJ2-7, with a tentative D call TRBD2 (6 bases). Germline CDR1 SGHVS, CDR2 FNYEAQ. CDR3 length: 13 residues. V lost 3 bases and J lost 2, with 8 bases in between. The CDR3 DNA is TGTGCCAGCAGCTTCCGGGGGACCTACGAGCAGTACTTC. It is translated as CASSFRGTYEQYF.

This chain links TRBV28 with TRBJ2-7; possibly TRBD2 for D (6 bases). The CDR3 extends over 13 amino acids. Germline V gene sequence: CDR1 MDHEN, CDR2 SYDVKM. Trimming pared 6 bases from V and 3 bases from J, leaving 12 bases between. The CDR3 spells CASSLPEGYEQYF. DNA for the CDR3: TGTGCCAGCAGCCTCCCGGAGGGCTACGAGCAGTACTTC.

This clone has only one observation. This sequence joins TRBV30 and TRBJ1-4; TRBD1 is a possible D gene (6 bases). Per the germline V gene, CDR1 is GTSNPN and CDR2 is SVGIG (reference sequence). The CDR3 consists of 15 residues. V lost 4 bases and J 0 bases, leaving 12 bases between the germline ends. The CDR3: CAWTGQISTNEKLFF. Here the CDR3 DNA reads TGTGCCTGGACCGGACAGATTTCAACTAATGAAAAACTGTTTTTT.

The chain combines TRBV27 with TRBJ2-7, with 8 bases that match TRBD2. Germline CDR1 and CDR2: MNHEY and SMNVEV (reference sequence). The CDR3 runs 16 residues. V gave up 5 bases and J gave up 3 bases; unmatched junction bases: 12. CDR3 loop: CASSLITGTRFYEQYF. For the CDR3, the DNA is TGTGCCAGCAGTCTAATCACCGGGACTAGATTCTACGAGCAGTACTTC.

V gene TRBV4-1 combines with J gene TRBJ1-2; TRBD1 aligns across 9 bases. Looked up from germline, CDR1 is MGHRA and CDR2 is YSYEKL. Unmatched junction bases numbered 5, after V lost 3 bases and J lost 6 bases. The CDR3 contains 14 residues. The chain's CDR3 is CASSHPGQGDGYTF. The CDR3 DNA reads as TGCGCCAGCAGCCACCCGGGACAGGGAGATGGCTACACCTTC.

The chain recombines TRBV5-1 with TRBJ2-4; D remains unclear. CDR1 and CDR2 (germline): SGHRS, YFSETQ. The length of the CDR3 is 13 residues. The V end lost 4 bases, the J end lost 3 bases, and 8 bases lay between the germline ends. The CDR3 loop is CASSPTFKNIQYF. In DNA, the CDR3 is TGCGCCAGCAGCCCGACTTTCAAAAACATTCAGTACTTC.

The gene calls are TRBV5-1 and TRBJ1-2, with TRBD1 matching over 8 bases. CDR1 and CDR2 from the germline V gene are SGHRS and YFSETQ. The CDR3 totals 14 residues. Trimming at V came to 0 bases and at J to 8 bases, leaving 6 bases not matched to a gene. As DNA, the CDR3 is TGCGCCAGCAGCTTGGAAGGACAGGGCTTAGGCTACACCTTC. Translated, it gives CASSLEGQGLGYTF.

V gene TRBV7-8 combines with J gene TRBJ1-6, with D tentatively TRBD1 (5 bases). Germline lookup yields CDR1 SGHVS and CDR2 FQNEAQ. V gave up 5 bases and J gave up 2 bases, with 19 bases separating them. The CDR3 spans 18 residues. The CDR3 reads CASSHTSRERTYNSPLHF. The CDR3 nucleotides read TGTGCCAGCAGCCACACCAGCAGGGAAAGGACCTATAATTCACCCCTCCACTTT.

This chain links TRBV24-1 with TRBJ2-7; the D gene is possibly TRBD2 (6 bases). The CDR3 runs 13 residues. Trimming took off 5 bases at V and 4 bases at J, with 11 bases between the two ends. Germline V CDR1 and CDR2: KGHDR, SFDVKD. The CDR3 loop is CATSASGRYEQYF. CDR3 nucleotide sequence: TGTGCCACCAGTGCAAGCGGGCGTTACGAGCAGTACTTC.